The source of this TCR beta chain is a study of shared clonotypes between healthy human individuals. CDR3 length: 13 amino acids. With 3 bases removed from V and 5 bases from J, the gap between germline ends came to 11 bases. Germline V gene data show CDR1 as MGHDK and CDR2 as SYGVNS. CD45RO-negative CD8 cells positively selected for CCR7 made up the naive population, which excluded terminally differentiated effector memory CD45RA+ cells. The table came from immunoSEQ multiplex PCR; TCRdb's copy has only in-frame clones and leaves some out. The sample carries more than 2 million clones, about 93% recorded once.

The sample taken for sequencing was naive CD8+ T cells from PBMCs. J is TRBJ2-7 and V is TRBV25-1; a possible D gene is TRBD2 (5 bases). This TCR derives from a man in his late teens or twenties in good health. Some clones in this sample may be carry-over from other donors' samples. The CDR3 loop is CASSEGEGDEQYF. The CDR3 DNA reads as TGTGCCAGCAGTGAGGGAGAGGGCGACGAGCAGTACTTC.